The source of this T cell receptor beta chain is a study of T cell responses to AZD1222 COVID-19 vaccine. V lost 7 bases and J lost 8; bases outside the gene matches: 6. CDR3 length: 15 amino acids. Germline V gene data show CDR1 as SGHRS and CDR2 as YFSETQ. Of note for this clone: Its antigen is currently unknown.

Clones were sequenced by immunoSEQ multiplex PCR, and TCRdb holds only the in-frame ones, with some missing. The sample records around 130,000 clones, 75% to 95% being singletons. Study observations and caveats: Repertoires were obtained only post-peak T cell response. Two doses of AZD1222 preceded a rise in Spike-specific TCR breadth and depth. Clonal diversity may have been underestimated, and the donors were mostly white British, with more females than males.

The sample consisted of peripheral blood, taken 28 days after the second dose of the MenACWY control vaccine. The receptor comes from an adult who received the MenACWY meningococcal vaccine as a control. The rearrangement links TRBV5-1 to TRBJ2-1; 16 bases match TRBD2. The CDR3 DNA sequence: TGCGCCAGCGATACCGGGACTAGCGGGGGGGATGAGCAGTTCTTC. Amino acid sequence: CASDTGTSGGDEQFF.